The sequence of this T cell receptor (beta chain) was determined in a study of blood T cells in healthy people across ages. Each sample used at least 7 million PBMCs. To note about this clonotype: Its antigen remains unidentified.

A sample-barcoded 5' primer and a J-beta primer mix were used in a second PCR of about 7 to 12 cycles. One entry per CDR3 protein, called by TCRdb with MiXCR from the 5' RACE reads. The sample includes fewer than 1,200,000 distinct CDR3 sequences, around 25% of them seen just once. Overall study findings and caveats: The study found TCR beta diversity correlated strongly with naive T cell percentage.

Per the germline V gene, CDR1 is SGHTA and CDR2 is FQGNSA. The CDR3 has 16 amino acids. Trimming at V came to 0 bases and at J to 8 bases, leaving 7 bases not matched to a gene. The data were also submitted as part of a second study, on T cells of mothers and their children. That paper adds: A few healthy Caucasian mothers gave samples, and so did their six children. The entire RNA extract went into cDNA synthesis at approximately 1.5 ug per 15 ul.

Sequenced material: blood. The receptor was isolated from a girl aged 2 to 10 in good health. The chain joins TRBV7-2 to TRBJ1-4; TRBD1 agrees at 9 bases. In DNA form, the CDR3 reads TGTGCCAGCAGCTTAGCGTCCGGACAGGGGAGAGAAAAACTGTTTTTT. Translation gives CASSLASGQGREKLFF.